Each of the 20 T cell receptor beta chains below was sequenced from the same sample in a study of cytomegalovirus exposure and HLA in healthy donors. The PCR was carried out with 60 Vbeta primers and 13 Jbeta primers. TCRdb keeps only in-frame clones here, not all; method: immunoSEQ multiplex PCR. The table has approximately 150,000 clones, approximately 80% seen once. The sample consisted of PBMCs. These receptors were taken from a woman aged 40 to 55 in good health and CMV-seropositive.

The gene calls are TRBV19 and TRBJ1-3; 9 nucleotides match TRBD1. Trimming cost V 6 bases and J 4 bases; bases outside gene matches: 10. This CDR3 has 16 amino acids. The germline V gene has CDR1 LNHDA and CDR2 SQIVND (reference sequence). The DNA of the CDR3 is TGTGCCAGTAGGGTAACAGGGGGCGCTTCGGGAAACACCATATATTTT. Amino acid sequence: CASRVTGGASGNTIYF.

The V gene is TRBV7-6, the J gene TRBJ2-7; a possible D gene is TRBD2 (6 bases). The CDR3 totals 17 residues. The V and J ends lost 0 bases and 0 bases respectively, with 15 bases between them. Germline CDR1 is SGHVS and CDR2 is FNYEAQ. The CDR3 nucleotides read TGTGCCAGCAGCTTAGCGGTAGCTAGCGTGAACTCCTACGAGCAGTACTTC. Translated: CASSLAVASVNSYEQYF.

CDR3 bases: TGTGCCAGCAGTTTATCGCCCCCTCTAGCGGGAGGAGATTCCTACGAGCAGTACTTC. The encoded protein is CASSLSPPLAGGDSYEQYF. The V gene is TRBV27, the J gene TRBJ2-7; 11 bases line up with TRBD2. V lost 0 bases to trimming and J lost 1 base; unmatched junction nucleotides: 11. Germline lookup yields CDR1 MNHEY and CDR2 SMNVEV (reference sequence). The CDR3 length is 19 residues.

In DNA form, the CDR3 reads TGCGCCAGCAGCCAAGATGGTGCAGGGGGCGGTCTTGGCTACACCTTC. The encoded protein is CASSQDGAGGGLGYTF. The V gene is TRBV4-3, the J gene TRBJ1-2, with 8 positions matching TRBD1. Trimming at V came to 0 bases and at J to 7 bases, leaving 10 bases not matched to a gene. The length of the CDR3 is 16 residues. Germline lookup yields CDR1 LGHNA and CDR2 YSLEER.

The chain uses TRBV6-6 and TRBJ1-5; unclear D gene. The germline V gene has CDR1 MNHNY and CDR2 SVGAGI (reference sequence). Trimming stripped 4 bases from V and 6 bases from J, with 7 bases between. The CDR3 is 12 amino acids. The CDR3 here is CASSSRVQPQHF. CDR3 coding DNA: TGTGCCAGCAGTTCTCGGGTTCAGCCCCAGCATTTT.

V usage is TRBV5-4 and J usage is TRBJ2-1, with 9 positions matching TRBD1. Trimming cost V 1 base and J 6 bases; bases outside gene matches: 8. CDR3 length equals 16 residues. Germline V CDR1 and CDR2: SGHNT, YYREEE (reference sequence). In nucleotides, the CDR3 is TGTGCCAGCAGCTTGTTTGGGACAGGGATAGGCAATGAGCAGTTCTTC. This codes for CASSLFGTGIGNEQFF.

The gene calls are TRBV4-3 and TRBJ2-1; TRBD2 matches at 11 bases. The CDR3 sequence is 19 residues long. The trim removed 0 bases at V and 0 bases at J, leaving 7 bases unmatched. Per germline, CDR1 LGHNA and CDR2 YSLEER. The DNA for the CDR3 is TGCGCCAGCAGCCAAGATATACTAGCGGGGGAGAGCTCCTACAATGAGCAGTTCTTC. Its translation: CASSQDILAGESSYNEQFF.

The chain uses TRBV10-3 and TRBJ2-5, with 9 bases fitting TRBD2. CDR1 ENHRY and CDR2 SYGVKD come from the germline V gene. The CDR3 loop spans 14 amino acids. V shed 6 bases and J 5 bases; nucleotides not matched to a gene: 7. CDR3: CAIRAGGPGETQYF. The CDR3 DNA sequence: TGTGCCATCAGGGCGGGGGGGCCTGGGGAGACCCAGTACTTC.

This clone has just one count. This chain links TRBV19 with TRBJ1-1; TRBD1 matches 7 bases. CDR1 is LNHDA and CDR2 is SQIVND in the germline V gene (reference sequence). J was trimmed by 10 bases and V by 5 bases; bases with no gene match: 13. This CDR3 comprises 14 residues. This chain's CDR3 is CASSLTTGPLVAFF. The DNA of the CDR3 is TGTGCCAGTAGTTTGACGACAGGGCCCCTCGTAGCTTTCTTT.

V usage is TRBV4-1 and J usage is TRBJ2-3; TRBD2 matches at 14 bases. The CDR3 length is 20 residues. After removal of 8 bases from V and 0 bases from J, the junction contained 16 bases not matched to a gene. From germline, CDR1 is MGHRA and CDR2 YSYEKL. In DNA form, the CDR3 reads TGCGCCAGCGCATCAAAGGGACTAGCGGGGGACCCAATTAGCACAGATACGCAGTATTTT. This translates into CASASKGLAGDPISTDTQYF.

This sequence joins TRBV30 and TRBJ2-5; D possibly corresponds to TRBD2 (6 bases). From germline, CDR1 is GTSNPN and CDR2 SVGIG (reference sequence). The CDR3 consists of 13 residues. V was pared by 2 bases and J by 5 bases, with 12 bases between. The chain's CDR3 is CAWSHWGVETQYF. DNA of the CDR3: TGTGCCTGGAGTCACTGGGGGGTGGAGACCCAGTACTTC.

The CDR3 loop is CASSLSGIDSNYGYTF. CDR3 nucleotides: TGTGCCAGCAGTTTATCCGGTATAGACAGCAACTATGGCTACACCTTC. The rearrangement links TRBV27 to TRBJ1-2; possible D gene TRBD1, 5 bases. Germline CDR1 reads MNHEY; CDR2 reads SMNVEV (reference sequence). The V and J ends lost 0 bases and 2 bases respectively, with 13 bases between them. The CDR3 extends over 16 amino acids.

This clone was seen ten or more times. The rearrangement uses TRBV18 and TRBJ1-3; TRBD1 agrees at 7 bases. Trimming took 0 bases from V and 1 from J; bases not matched to a gene: 6. This CDR3 is 17 amino acids long. The V gene's germline CDR1 is KGHSH and CDR2 LQKENI. The CDR3 loop is CASSPPGQYKSGNTIYF. CDR3 in DNA: TGTGCCAGCTCACCACCGGGACAGTATAAATCTGGAAACACCATATATTTT.

The genes are TRBV25-1 and TRBJ2-1; a possible D gene is TRBD1 (5 bases). The CDR3 has 14 residues. The germline V gene has CDR1 MGHDK and CDR2 SYGVNS. V lost 3 bases, J lost 1 base, and 7 bases lay in between. In DNA, the CDR3 is TGTGCCAGCAGTGATGGGGCGTCCTACAATGAGCAGTTCTTC. Translating it yields CASSDGASYNEQFF.

The chain links TRBV9 to TRBJ2-5; 10 bases line up with TRBD1. The J call is in doubt because the DNA end fits TRBJ2-7 better. The CDR3 covers 15 residues. The V gene's germline CDR1 is SGDLS and CDR2 YYNGEE. The CDR3 bases are TGTGCCAGCAGCGCCGTTCCGGGACAGGGGTACGAGCAGTACTTC. It codes for CASSAVPGQGYEQYF.

The count of this clone is one. V gene TRBV7-8 combines with J gene TRBJ2-5, with 8 bases that match TRBD2. Germline CDR1 reads SGHVS; CDR2 reads FQNEAQ. Trimming removed 4 bases from V and 1 base from J; junction bases left unmatched: 5. This CDR3 comprises 15 residues. DNA for the CDR3: TGTGCCAGCAGCTACTTACTAGCGGCCCAAGAGACCCAGTACTTC. This codes for CASSYLLAAQETQYF.

This sequence joins TRBV29-1 and TRBJ1-3, with no clear D. V shed 4 bases and J shed 8 bases, with 27 bases lying between them. This CDR3 has 17 residues. Germline V lookup: CDR1 SQVTM, CDR2 ANQGSEA. This CDR3 is CSVVGEERGKLGDTIYF. For the CDR3, the DNA is TGCAGCGTTGTTGGGGAGGAACGAGGCAAGCTCGGGGACACCATATATTTT. Based on the CDR3 plus reference TRBV29-1 and TRBJ1-3, the full variable domain is SAVISQKPSRDICQRGTSLTIQCQVDSQVTMMFWYRQQPGQSLTLIATANQGSEATYESGFVIDKFPISRPNLTFSTLTVSNMSPEDSSIYLCSVVGEERGKLGDTIYFGEGSWLTVV.

This clone was seen more than once but under ten times. This chain uses TRBV5-1 with TRBJ2-7, with TRBD1 matching 10 bases. The CDR3 has 13 residues. V shed 7 bases and J 7 bases; nucleotides not matched to a gene: 8. The germline V gene has CDR1 SGHRS and CDR2 YFSETQ. This chain's CDR3 is CASGRDRGGEQYF. CDR3 nucleotide sequence: TGCGCCAGCGGCCGGGACAGGGGCGGAGAGCAGTACTTC.

The V gene is TRBV2, the J gene TRBJ2-3; D may be TRBD2 (5 bases). V dropped 6 bases and J dropped 7 bases, with 11 bases sitting between them. This CDR3 spans 12 amino acids. The V gene's germline CDR1 is SNHLY and CDR2 FYNNEI. CDR3 nucleotides: TGTGCCAGCAGGATGGAGGAGTATACGCAGTATTTT. Translated: CASRMEEYTQYF.

The chain carries TRBV4-2 and TRBJ1-1; 8 bases align to TRBD1. The trim removed 0 bases at V and 0 bases at J, leaving 6 bases unmatched. The V gene's germline CDR1 is LGHNA and CDR2 YNFKEQ. The CDR3 loop spans 17 amino acids. In nucleotides, the CDR3 is TGTGCCAGCAGCCAAGATCGGGACAGGAGAGTGAACACTGAAGCTTTCTTT. It specifies CASSQDRDRRVNTEAFF.